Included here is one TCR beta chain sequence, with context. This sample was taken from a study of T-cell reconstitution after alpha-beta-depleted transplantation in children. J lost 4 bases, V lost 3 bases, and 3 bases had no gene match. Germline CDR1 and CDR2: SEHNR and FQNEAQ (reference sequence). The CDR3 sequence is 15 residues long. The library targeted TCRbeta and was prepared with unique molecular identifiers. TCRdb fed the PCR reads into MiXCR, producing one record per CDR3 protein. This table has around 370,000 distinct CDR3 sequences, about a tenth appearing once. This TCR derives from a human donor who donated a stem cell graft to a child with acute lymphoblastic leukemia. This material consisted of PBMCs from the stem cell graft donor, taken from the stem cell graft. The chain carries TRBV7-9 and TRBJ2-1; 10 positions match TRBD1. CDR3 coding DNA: TGTGCCAGCAGCTTGACAGGGGGCCCTTACAATGAGCAGTTCTTC. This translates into CASSLTGGPYNEQFF.